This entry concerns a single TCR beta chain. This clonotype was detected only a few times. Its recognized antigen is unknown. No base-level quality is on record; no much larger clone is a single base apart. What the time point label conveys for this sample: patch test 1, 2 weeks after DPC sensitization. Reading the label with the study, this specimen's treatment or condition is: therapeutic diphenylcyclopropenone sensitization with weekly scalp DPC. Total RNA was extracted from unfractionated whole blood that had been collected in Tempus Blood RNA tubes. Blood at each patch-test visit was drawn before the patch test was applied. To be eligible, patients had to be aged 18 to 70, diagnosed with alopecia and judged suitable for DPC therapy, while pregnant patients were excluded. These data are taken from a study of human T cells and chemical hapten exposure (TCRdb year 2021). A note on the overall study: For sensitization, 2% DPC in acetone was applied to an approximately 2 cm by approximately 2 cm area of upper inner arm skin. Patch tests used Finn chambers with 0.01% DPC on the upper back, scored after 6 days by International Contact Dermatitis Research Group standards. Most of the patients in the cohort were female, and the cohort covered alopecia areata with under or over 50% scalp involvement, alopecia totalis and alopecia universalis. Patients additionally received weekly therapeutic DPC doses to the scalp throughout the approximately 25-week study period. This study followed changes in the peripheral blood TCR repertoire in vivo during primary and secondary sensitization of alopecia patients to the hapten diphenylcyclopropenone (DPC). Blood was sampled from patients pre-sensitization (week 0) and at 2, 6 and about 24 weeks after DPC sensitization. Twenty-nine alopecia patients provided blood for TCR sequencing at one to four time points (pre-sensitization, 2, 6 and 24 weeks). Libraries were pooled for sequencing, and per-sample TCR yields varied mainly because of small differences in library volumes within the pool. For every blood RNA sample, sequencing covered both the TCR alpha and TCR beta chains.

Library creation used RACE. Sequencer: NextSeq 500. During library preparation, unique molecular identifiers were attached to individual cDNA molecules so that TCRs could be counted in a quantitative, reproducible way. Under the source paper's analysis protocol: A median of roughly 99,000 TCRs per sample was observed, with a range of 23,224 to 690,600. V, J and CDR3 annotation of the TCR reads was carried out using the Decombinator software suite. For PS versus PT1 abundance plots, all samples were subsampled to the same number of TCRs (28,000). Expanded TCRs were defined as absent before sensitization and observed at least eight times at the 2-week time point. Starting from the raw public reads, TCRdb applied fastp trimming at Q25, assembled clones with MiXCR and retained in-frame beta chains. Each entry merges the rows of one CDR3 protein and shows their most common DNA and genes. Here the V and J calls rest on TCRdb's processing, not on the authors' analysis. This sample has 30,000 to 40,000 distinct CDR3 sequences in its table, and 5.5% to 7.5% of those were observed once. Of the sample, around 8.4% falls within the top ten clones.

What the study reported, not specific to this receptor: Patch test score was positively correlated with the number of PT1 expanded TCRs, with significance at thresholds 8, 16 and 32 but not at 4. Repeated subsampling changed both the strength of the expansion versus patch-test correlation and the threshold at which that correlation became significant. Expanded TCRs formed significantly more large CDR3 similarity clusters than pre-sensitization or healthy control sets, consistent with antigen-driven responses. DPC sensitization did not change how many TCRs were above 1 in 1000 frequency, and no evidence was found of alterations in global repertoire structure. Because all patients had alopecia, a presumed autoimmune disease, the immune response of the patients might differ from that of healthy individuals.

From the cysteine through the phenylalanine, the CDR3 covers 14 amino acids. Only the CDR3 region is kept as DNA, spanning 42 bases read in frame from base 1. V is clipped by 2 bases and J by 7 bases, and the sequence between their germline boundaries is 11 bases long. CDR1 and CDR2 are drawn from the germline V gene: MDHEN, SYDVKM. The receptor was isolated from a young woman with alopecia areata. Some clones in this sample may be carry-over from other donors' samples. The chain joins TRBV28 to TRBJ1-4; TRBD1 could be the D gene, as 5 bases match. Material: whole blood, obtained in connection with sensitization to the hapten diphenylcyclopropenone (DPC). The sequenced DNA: TGTGCCAGCAGTTTAAGGGGCAGGGTTGAAAAACTGTTTTTT. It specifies CASSLRGRVEKLFF.